The TCR beta chain described here comes from a study of B cell selection in AIRE deficiency. On this clone itself: Its antigen is currently unknown.

CDR3 length equals 14 residues. The study's findings and limits: About 30.6% of healthy-shared Treg sequences were found among patient Tconv cells.

Regulatory T cells were sorted as CD4+CD25hiCD127low/negative cells. Data came from immunoSEQ multiplex PCR; TCRdb stores just in-frame clones and leaves some out. The table shows around 22,000 clones, with about 90% occurring only once. This sequence joins TRBV21-1 and TRBJ2-7; the D call in the table, TRBD2, was not verified against the DNA. TRBV21-1 counts as a pseudogene. The clonotype originates from a human donor in good health. The sample taken for sequencing was CD4+CD25+ Tregs sorted from PBMCs. The CDR3 DNA sequence: TGTGCCAGCAGCAATAGCGGGGGCCCCTACGAGCAGTACTTC. It translates to CASSNSGGPYEQYF.